This T cell receptor (beta chain) emerged from a study of OX40 agonist ivuxolimab in advanced cancers. TCRdb keeps only in-frame clones here, not all; method: immunoSEQ multiplex PCR. This sample carries approximately 12,000 clones, over 70% of them seen once, and the ten largest clones take more than 20%. Trimming removed 11 bases at V and 5 bases at J, with 22 bases between. Germline assignment: CDR1 MDHEN and CDR2 SYDVKM. CDR3 size: 15 residues. The chain employs TRBV28 and TRBJ1-5, with a possible D match to TRBD1 (5 bases). The clonotype originates from an adult with an advanced solid tumor such as melanoma, head and neck, liver or kidney cancer. The starting material was CD4+ or CD8+ T cells sorted from blood, obtained in a trial of the OX40 agonist ivuxolimab. The CDR3 reads CAAMGDAYTYQPQHF. In DNA form, the CDR3 reads TGTGCCGCCATGGGGGACGCTTATACTTATCAGCCCCAGCATTTT.